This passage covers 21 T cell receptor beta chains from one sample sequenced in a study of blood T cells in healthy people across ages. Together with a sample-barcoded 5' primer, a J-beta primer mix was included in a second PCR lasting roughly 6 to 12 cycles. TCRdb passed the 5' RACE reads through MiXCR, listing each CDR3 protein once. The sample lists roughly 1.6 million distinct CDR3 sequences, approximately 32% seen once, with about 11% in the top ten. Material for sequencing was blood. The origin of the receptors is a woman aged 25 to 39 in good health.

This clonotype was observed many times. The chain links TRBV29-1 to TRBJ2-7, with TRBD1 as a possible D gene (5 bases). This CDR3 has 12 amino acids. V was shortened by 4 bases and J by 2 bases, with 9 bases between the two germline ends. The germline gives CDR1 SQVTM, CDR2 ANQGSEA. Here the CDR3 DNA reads TGCAGCGTTGTTGGGGCCGCCTACGAGCAGTACTTC. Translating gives CSVVGAAYEQYF.

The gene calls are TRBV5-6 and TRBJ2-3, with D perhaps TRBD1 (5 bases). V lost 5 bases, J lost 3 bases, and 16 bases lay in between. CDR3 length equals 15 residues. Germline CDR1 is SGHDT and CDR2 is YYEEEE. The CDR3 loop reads CASRWTWAGTDTQYF. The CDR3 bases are TGTGCCAGCAGATGGACATGGGCAGGGACAGATACGCAGTATTTT. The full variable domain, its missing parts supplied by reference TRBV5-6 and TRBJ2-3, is DAGVTQSPTHLIKTRGQQVTLRCSPKSGHDTVSWYQQALGQGPQFIFQYYEEEERQRGNFPDRFSGHQFPNYSSELNVNALLLGDSALYLCASRWTWAGTDTQYFGPGTRLTVL.

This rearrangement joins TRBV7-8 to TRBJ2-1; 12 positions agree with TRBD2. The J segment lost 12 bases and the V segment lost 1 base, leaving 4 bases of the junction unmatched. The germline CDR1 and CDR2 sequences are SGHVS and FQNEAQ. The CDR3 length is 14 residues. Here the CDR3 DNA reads TGTGCCAGCAGCTTAGGGACTAGCGGGAACGGGCAGTTCTTC. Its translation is CASSLGTSGNGQFF. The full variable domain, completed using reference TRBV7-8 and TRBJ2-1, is GAGVSQSPRYKVAKRGQDVALRCDPISGHVSLFWYQQALGQGPEFLTYFQNEAQLDKSGLPSDRFFAERPEGSVSTLKIQRTQQEDSAVYLCASSLGTSGNGQFFGPGTRLTVL.

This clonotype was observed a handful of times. CDR3 sequence: CASSENGNQPQHF. Written as DNA, the CDR3 is TGCGCCAGCAGTGAGAATGGTAATCAGCCCCAGCATTTT. The chain links TRBV10-2 to TRBJ1-5; D not resolved. This CDR3 is 13 amino acids long. Trimming stripped 2 bases from V and 4 bases from J, with 6 bases between. CDR1 and CDR2 (germline): WSHSY, SAAADI.

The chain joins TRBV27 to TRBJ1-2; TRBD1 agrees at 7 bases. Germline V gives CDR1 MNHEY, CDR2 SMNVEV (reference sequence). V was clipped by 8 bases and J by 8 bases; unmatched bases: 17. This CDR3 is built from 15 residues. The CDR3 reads CASAKGQSVSLGYTF. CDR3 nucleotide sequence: TGTGCCAGCGCCAAGGGACAGAGTGTTAGTCTAGGCTACACCTTC.

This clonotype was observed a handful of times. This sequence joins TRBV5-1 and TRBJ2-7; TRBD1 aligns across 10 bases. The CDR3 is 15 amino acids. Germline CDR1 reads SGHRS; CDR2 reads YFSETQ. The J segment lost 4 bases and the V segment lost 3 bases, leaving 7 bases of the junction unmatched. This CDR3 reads CASSYSGQGYYEQYF. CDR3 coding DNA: TGCGCCAGCAGCTATTCGGGACAGGGGTATTACGAGCAGTACTTC.

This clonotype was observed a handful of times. The CDR3 reads CSGLRDRGRGDYGYTF. DNA for the CDR3: TGCAGCGGACTCCGGGACAGGGGGCGCGGTGACTATGGCTACACCTTC. V usage is TRBV29-1 and J usage is TRBJ1-2, with 12 nucleotides matching TRBD1. This CDR3 is built from 16 residues. With V trimmed by 7 bases and J by 3 bases, 12 bases remained unmatched. The V gene's germline CDR1 is SQVTM and CDR2 ANQGSEA.

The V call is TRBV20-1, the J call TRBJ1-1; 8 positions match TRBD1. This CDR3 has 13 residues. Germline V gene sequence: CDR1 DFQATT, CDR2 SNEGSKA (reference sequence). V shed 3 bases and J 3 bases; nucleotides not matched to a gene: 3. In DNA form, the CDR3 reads TGCAGTGCTAGCTCGACAGGGGACACTGAAGCTTTCTTT. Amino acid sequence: CSASSTGDTEAFF.

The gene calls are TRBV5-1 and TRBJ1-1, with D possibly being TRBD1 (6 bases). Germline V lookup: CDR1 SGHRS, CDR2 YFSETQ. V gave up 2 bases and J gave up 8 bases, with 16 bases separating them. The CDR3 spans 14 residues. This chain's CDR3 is CASSFPKTGREAFF. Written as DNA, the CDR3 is TGCGCCAGCAGCTTCCCGAAAACAGGGAGAGAAGCTTTCTTT.

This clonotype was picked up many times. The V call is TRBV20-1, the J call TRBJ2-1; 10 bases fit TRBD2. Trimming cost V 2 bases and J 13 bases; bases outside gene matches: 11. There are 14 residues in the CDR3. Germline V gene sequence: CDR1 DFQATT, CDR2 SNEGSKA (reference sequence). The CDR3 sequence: CSARRDPSGREQFF. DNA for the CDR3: TGCAGTGCTAGACGTGACCCTAGCGGGAGAGAACAGTTCTTC.

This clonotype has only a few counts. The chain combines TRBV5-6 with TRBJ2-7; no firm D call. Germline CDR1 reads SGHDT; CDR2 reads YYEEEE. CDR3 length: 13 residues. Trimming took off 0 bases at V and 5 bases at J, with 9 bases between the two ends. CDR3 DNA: TGTGCCAGCAGCTTGGGAAAGGGTAACGAGCAGTACTTC. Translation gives CASSLGKGNEQYF.

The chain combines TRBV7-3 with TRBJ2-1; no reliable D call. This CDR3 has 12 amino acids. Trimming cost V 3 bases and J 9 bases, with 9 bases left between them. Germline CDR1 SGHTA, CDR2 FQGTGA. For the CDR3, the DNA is TGTGCCAGCAGCTTTGGTGTCTCTGAGCAGTTCTTC. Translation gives CASSFGVSEQFF.

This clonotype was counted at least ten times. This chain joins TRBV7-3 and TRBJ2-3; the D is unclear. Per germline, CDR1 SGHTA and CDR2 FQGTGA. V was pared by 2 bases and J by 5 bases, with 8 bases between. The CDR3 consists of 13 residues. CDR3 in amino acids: CASSLLGGDTQYF. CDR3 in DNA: TGTGCCAGCAGCTTATTAGGTGGAGATACGCAGTATTTT.

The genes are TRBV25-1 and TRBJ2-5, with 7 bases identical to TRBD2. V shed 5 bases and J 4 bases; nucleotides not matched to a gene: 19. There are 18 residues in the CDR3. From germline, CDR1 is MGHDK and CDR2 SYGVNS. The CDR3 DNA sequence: TGTGCCAGCAGTCACCAACGAGGCAGTGGGAGGGATGGAGAGACCCAGTACTTC. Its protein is CASSHQRGSGRDGETQYF.

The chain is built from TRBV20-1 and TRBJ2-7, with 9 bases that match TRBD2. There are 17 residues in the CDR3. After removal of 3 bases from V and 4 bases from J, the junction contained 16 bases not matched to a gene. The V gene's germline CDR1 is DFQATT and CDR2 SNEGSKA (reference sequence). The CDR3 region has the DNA TGCAGTGCTAGCGGAGTCTACACCGGGACTAGCAGATACGAGCAGTACTTC. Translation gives CSASGVYTGTSRYEQYF.

The CDR3 loop is CASSQIGLHQETQYF. The CDR3 coding sequence is TGCGCCAGCAGCCAAATTGGCTTGCATCAAGAGACCCAGTACTTC. The rearrangement uses TRBV4-1 and TRBJ2-5; D gene uncertain. The CDR3 length is 15 residues. Trimming took 2 bases from V and 2 from J, leaving 12 bases between them. Germline CDR1 MGHRA, CDR2 YSYEKL.

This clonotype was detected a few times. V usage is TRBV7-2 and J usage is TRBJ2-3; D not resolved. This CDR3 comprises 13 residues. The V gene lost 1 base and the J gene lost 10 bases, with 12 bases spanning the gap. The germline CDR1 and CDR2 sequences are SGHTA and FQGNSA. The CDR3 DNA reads TGTGCCAGCAGCTTAGAGGCCGGAGCCCCGCAGTATTTT. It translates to CASSLEAGAPQYF. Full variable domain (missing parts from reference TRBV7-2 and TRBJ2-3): GAGVSQSPSNKVTEKGKDVELRCDPISGHTALYWYRQSLGQGLEFLIYFQGNSAPDKSGLPSDRFSAERTGGSVSTLTIQRTQQEDSAVYLCASSLEAGAPQYFGPGTRLTVL.

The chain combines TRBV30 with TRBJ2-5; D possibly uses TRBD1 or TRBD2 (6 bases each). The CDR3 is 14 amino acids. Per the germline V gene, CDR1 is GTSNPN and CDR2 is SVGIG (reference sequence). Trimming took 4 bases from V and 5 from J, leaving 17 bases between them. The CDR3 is CAWTPLGGRETQYF. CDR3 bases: TGTGCCTGGACTCCCTTGGGGGGCCGGGAGACCCAGTACTTC.

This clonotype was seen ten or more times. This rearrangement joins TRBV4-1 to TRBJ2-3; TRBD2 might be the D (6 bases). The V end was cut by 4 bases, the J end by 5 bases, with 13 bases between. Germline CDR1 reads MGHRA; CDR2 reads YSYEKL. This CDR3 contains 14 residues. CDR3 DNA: TGCGCCAGCAGCCCTCGGGAGACGGTAGATACGCAGTATTTT. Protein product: CASSPRETVDTQYF.

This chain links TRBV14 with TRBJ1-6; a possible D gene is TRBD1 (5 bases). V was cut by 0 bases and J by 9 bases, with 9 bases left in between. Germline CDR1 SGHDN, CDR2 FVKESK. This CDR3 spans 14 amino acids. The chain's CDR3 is CASSQDPGSSPLHF. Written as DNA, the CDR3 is TGTGCCAGCAGCCAAGATCCAGGGAGTTCACCCCTCCACTTT.

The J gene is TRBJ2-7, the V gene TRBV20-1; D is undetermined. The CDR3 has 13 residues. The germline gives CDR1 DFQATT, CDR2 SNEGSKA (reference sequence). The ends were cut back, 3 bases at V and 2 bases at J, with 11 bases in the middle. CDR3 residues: CSARSRVTYEQYF. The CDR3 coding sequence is TGCAGTGCTAGGTCCCGGGTCACCTACGAGCAGTACTTC.